This TCR beta chain comes out of a study of cytomegalovirus exposure and HLA in healthy donors. Notes on the study in general: Subsequent analysis found a tendency for first-cohort TCR clusters to co-occur within the approximately 130 validation repertoires. The authors enumerated around 150 TCR beta chains as linked to cytomegalovirus. High sensitivity and specificity were reportedly achieved when the classifier diagnosed cytomegalovirus status.

This clone was detected once. The antigen is undetermined. Germline loops: CDR1 SQVTM, CDR2 ANQGSEA. The CDR3 covers 13 residues. V dropped 6 bases and J dropped 7; count of bases not matched to a gene: 9. Repertoires were generated with immunoSEQ multiplex PCR, while TCRdb's copy carries only in-frame clones and drops some. Among under 250,000 clones listed, around 80% were seen once. Material for sequencing was PBMCs. V is TRBV29-1 and J is TRBJ2-1; 7 bases agree with TRBD1. The sequence derives from a woman between 25 and 40 years old in good health and CMV-seronegative. CDR3 region: CSVDIGGPNEQFF. The CDR3 nucleotides are TGCAGCGTGGATATAGGGGGCCCAAATGAGCAGTTCTTC.